The source of this T cell receptor beta chain is a study of T cell changes during pregnancy in multiple sclerosis. Produced via immunoSEQ multiplex PCR; TCRdb's table is partial and in-frame only. The top ten hold approximately 0.5% of the sample, which has some 30,000 clones, 90% seen once. This CDR3 comprises 16 residues. The junction had 7 bases not matched to a gene; V was cut back by 4 bases and J by 1 base. Per the germline V gene, CDR1 is SGHTS and CDR2 is YDEGEE. The TCR sequence derives from a female donor in good health, enrolled as a control in a pregnancy study. The genes are TRBV5-8 and TRBJ2-4; 8 bases fit TRBD1. This sample comprised CD4+ T cells from peripheral blood mononuclear cells, obtained in the third trimester of pregnancy. The CDR3 reads CASSPRTGIAKNIQYF. In DNA form, the CDR3 reads TGTGCCAGCAGCCCTCGGACAGGGATTGCCAAAAACATTCAGTACTTC.